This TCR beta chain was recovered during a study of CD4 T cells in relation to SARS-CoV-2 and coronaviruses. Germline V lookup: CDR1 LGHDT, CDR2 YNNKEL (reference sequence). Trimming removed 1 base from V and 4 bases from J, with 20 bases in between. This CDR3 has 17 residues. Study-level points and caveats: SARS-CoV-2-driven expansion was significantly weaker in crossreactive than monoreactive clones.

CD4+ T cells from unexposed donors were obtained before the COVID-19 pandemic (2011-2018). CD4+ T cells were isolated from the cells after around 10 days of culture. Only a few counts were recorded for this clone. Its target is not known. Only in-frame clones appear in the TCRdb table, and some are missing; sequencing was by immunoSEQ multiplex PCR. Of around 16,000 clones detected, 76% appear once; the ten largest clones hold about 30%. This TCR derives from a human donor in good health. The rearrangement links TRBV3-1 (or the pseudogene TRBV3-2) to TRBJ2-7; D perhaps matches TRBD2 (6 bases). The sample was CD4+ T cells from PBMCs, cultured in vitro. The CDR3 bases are TGTGCCAGCAGCCAAGCTGGTGCTAGCGACCTTATTTACGAGCAGTACTTC. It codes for CASSQAGASDLIYEQYF.